Listed below are T cell receptor beta chains from one sample, sequenced in a study of T-cell memory formation after mild COVID-19. TCRdb independently ran MiXCR on the 5' RACE reads; one entry per CDR3 protein. Of some 100,000 distinct CDR3 sequences in the sample, approximately 10% were seen once. Material: PBMCs or a T cell subset sorted from them (not recorded which). The receptors were sampled from a young man who had mild COVID-19 (a few samples of this study predate the infection). Cell type and time point are not known. The CDR3 runs from the conserved cysteine through the conserved F or W. Each record gives: clone size, D gene, CDR3 length, V gene, J gene, CDR3 DNA, CDR3 protein. The D gene is left open where the match is weak. Some rows have no size entry. The others give once, few or many, or a class for an expanded clone.

abundance: .; d_gene: .; len: 13; v_gene: TRBV18; j_gene: TRBJ1-1; CDR3nt: TGTGCCAGCTCACCTGGATTTTCCACTGAAGCTTTCTTT; CDR3aa: CASSPGFSTEAFF
abundance: many; d_gene: .; len: 14; v_gene: TRBV6-5; j_gene: TRBJ1-5; CDR3nt: TGTGCCAGCAGTTACAATGGGAACAATCAGCCCCAGCATTTT; CDR3aa: CASSYNGNNQPQHF
abundance: many; d_gene: .; len: 14; v_gene: TRBV19; j_gene: TRBJ1-5; CDR3nt: TGTGCCAGTAGTATCTCCAGGAGGGATCAGCCCCAGCATTTT; CDR3aa: CASSISRRDQPQHF
abundance: many; d_gene: TRBD1; len: 15; v_gene: TRBV5-1; j_gene: TRBJ2-1; CDR3nt: TGCGCCAGCAGCCCGGACAGGGAAGAGGTAAATGAGCAGTTCTTC; CDR3aa: CASSPDREEVNEQFF
abundance: many; d_gene: .; len: 14; v_gene: TRBV27; j_gene: TRBJ2-5; CDR3nt: TGTGCCAGCAGTTTATACGGGTACCAAGAGACCCAGTACTTC; CDR3aa: CASSLYGYQETQYF
abundance: many; d_gene: .; len: 11; v_gene: TRBV2; j_gene: TRBJ2-7; CDR3nt: TGTGCCAGCACCCCGGCCTACGAGCAGTACTTC; CDR3aa: CASTPAYEQYF
abundance: .; d_gene: .; len: 14; v_gene: TRBV4-3; j_gene: TRBJ2-2; CDR3nt: TGCGCCAGCAGCCTGGGACAAGGCACCGGGGAGCTGTTTTTT; CDR3aa: CASSLGQGTGELFF
abundance: .; d_gene: .; len: 11; v_gene: TRBV4-1; j_gene: TRBJ1-4; CDR3nt: TGCGCCAGCAGCCAAGAGGGTGGACTGTTTTTT; CDR3aa: CASSQEGGLFF
abundance: .; d_gene: TRBD1; len: 17; v_gene: TRBV20-1; j_gene: TRBJ2-3; CDR3nt: TGCAGTGCTAACCACTTTACCCATGGGGACAGTCTCGATACGCAGTATTTT; CDR3aa: CSANHFTHGDSLDTQYF
abundance: .; d_gene: .; len: 15; v_gene: TRBV5-1; j_gene: TRBJ1-2; CDR3nt: TGCGCCAGCAGCTTGCGGCTCGACCCTAACTATGGCTACACCTTC; CDR3aa: CASSLRLDPNYGYTF
abundance: .; d_gene: .; len: 15; v_gene: TRBV5-5; j_gene: TRBJ1-6; CDR3nt: TGTGCCAGCAGCTACCCACAGGGAAATAATTCACCCCTCCACTTT; CDR3aa: CASSYPQGNNSPLHF
abundance: few; d_gene: TRBD1; len: 15; v_gene: TRBV4-1; j_gene: TRBJ1-1; CDR3nt: TGCGCCAGCAGCCAAACTGGGACAGAGAACACTGAAGCTTTCTTT; CDR3aa: CASSQTGTENTEAFF
abundance: .; d_gene: .; len: 16; v_gene: TRBV4-1; j_gene: TRBJ2-7; CDR3nt: TGCGCCAGCAGCCAAGATCTTGGCTCGAGCTCCTACGAGCAGTACTTC; CDR3aa: CASSQDLGSSSYEQYF
abundance: .; d_gene: TRBD1; len: 14; v_gene: TRBV7-9; j_gene: TRBJ1-1; CDR3nt: TGTGCCAGCAGCCTACAGGGGGCGGGCACTGAAGCTTTCTTT; CDR3aa: CASSLQGAGTEAFF
abundance: few; d_gene: TRBD2; len: 16; v_gene: TRBV12-3/TRBV12-4; j_gene: TRBJ2-1; CDR3nt: TGTGCCAGCAGAGGACTAGCGGGGGGGCTCTCTAATGAGCAGTTCTTC; CDR3aa: CASRGLAGGLSNEQFF
abundance: few; d_gene: TRBD1; len: 15; v_gene: TRBV6-6; j_gene: TRBJ2-7; CDR3nt: TGTGCCAGCAGTTACAACAGGGGGCTATACTACGAGCAGTACTTC; CDR3aa: CASSYNRGLYYEQYF
abundance: .; d_gene: .; len: 15; v_gene: TRBV4-3; j_gene: TRBJ2-1; CDR3nt: TGCGCCAGCAGCCAAGATGGATCCCGTTTCGATGAGCAGTTCTTC; CDR3aa: CASSQDGSRFDEQFF